This T cell receptor (beta chain) was found in a study of blood T cells in healthy people across ages. The germline V gene encodes CDR1 MDHEN and CDR2 SYDVKM. The germline V and J ends were trimmed by 2 bases and 7 bases, with 18 bases remaining between them. The CDR3 loop spans 15 amino acids. Combining a sample-barcoded 5' primer with a J-beta primer mix, a second PCR ran for about 7 to 11 cycles. Carrying 12 random nucleotides, a template-switch adaptor labeled each individual cDNA molecule. One entry per CDR3 protein, called by TCRdb with MiXCR from the 5' RACE reads. Of fewer than 900,000 distinct CDR3 sequences in the sample, 40% to 45% are singletons; the top ten hold about 20%.

This sequence originates from a woman aged 60-75 years in good health. V usage is TRBV28 and J usage is TRBJ2-7; D unresolved. Sequences were obtained from blood. The CDR3 coding sequence is TGTGCCAGCAGTTTACGGTTACTCCCGGTGGGAGAGCAGTACTTC. Translated: CASSLRLLPVGEQYF. Complete variable domain (other parts from reference TRBV28 and TRBJ2-7): DVKVTQSSRYLVKRTGEKVFLECVQDMDHENMFWYRQDPGLGLRLIYFSYDVKMKEKGDIPEGYSVSREKKERFSLILESASTNQTSMYLCASSLRLLPVGEQYFGPGTRLTVT.